Described below is a single TCR beta chain sequence and its context. This record belongs to a study of blood T cell repertoires in COVID-19. Study in general: From T cells, B-cell-depleted T cells, or PBMCs came the material, which was cDNA or gDNA.

Data came from immunoSEQ multiplex PCR; TCRdb stores just in-frame clones and leaves some out. The sample lists more than 95,000 clones, 84% seen once, with about 12% in the top ten. Trimming stripped 6 bases from V and 4 bases from J, with 17 bases between. The CDR3 covers 15 residues. Germline CDR1 is MNHEY and CDR2 is SVGAGI. The TCR was taken from a human donor in a cohort sampled during active COVID-19. Sequencing used peripheral blood. This sequence joins TRBV6-5 and TRBJ2-3; TRBD1 is a possible D gene (6 bases). CDR3 sequence reads: CASRQGGAYADTQYF. In nucleotides, the CDR3 is TGTGCCAGCAGACAGGGTGGGGCGTATGCAGATACGCAGTATTTT.